These T cell receptor beta chains were read from a single sample in a study of blood T cell repertoires in COVID-19. Here immunoSEQ multiplex PCR was the method, and the copy in TCRdb shows in-frame clones only, minus some. The sample records about 46,000 clones, 75% to 90% being singletons. The material sequenced was peripheral blood. Source of these receptors: a human donor in a cohort sampled during active COVID-19. The CDR3 runs from the conserved cysteine through the conserved F or W.

v_call,cdr3_aa
TRBV12-2,CASRSHRGFQETQYF
TRBV5-5,CASSLGENTEAFF
TRBV5-1,CASTPGQGAIEQYF
TRBV6-5,CASSYGDRGNTEAFF
TRBV19,CASRSGTEHNSPLHF
TRBV18,CASSPSDNEQFF
TRBV2,CASSKSSGRMVPSEQYF
TRBV4-1,CASSQDLSLVPYNEQFF
TRBV5-1,CASSLGFSGNRAFF
TRBV5-1,CASSEGLAPYNEQFF
TRBV20-1,CSAIKRDEQYF
TRBV18,CASSPRDTETQYF
TRBV30,CAWSVGNMNTEAFF
TRBV24-1,CATSESGGSEQYF
TRBV27,CASSPGTSGTSEQYF
TRBV5-6,CASSLTGAGTDTQYF
TRBV13,CASSSTSSSTDTQYF
TRBV9,CASSPSSDLYNEQFF
TRBV7-9,CASSFPRGLGGYTF
TRBV5-1,CASSLDRAFNSPLHF
TRBV4-3,CASSQGAGDSSYEQYF
TRBV20-1,CSASWQGEGQPQHF
TRBV7-3,CASSLDFTGELFF
TRBV27,CASSPGQGRSYEQYF
TRBV7-8,CASSPTSTGNEQFF
TRBV7-2,CASSKHREGGTDTQYF
TRBV5-1,CASSVDSGAILTGELFF
TRBV9,CASSPEQGGLSYEQYF
TRBV7-8,CASSLGDEQFF
TRBV27,CASSPTPTGSNYGYTF
TRBV19,CASSFTAGAYEQYF
TRBV6-5,CASRAARTGTYEQYF
TRBV28,CASSLGPPQPQHF
TRBV6-5,CASSPGVLGGYTF
TRBV28,CASSRLADDTDTQYF
TRBV12-3/TRBV12-4,CASSFLLYEQYF
TRBV5-6,CASSLGAKAAQYF
TRBV2,CASRPPGTGGQEKLFF
TRBV27,CASSDGTAPGTGELFF
TRBV28,CASSFLAGNIYEQYF
TRBV5-4,CASSLDSLYEQYF
TRBV5-1,CASSFTGGSNQPQHF
TRBV28,CASSWTMGGSGNTIYF
TRBV11-2,CASSPQGGRTDTQYF
TRBV27,CASSSYRPVHTEAFF
TRBV24-1,CATSSPGQPNTEAFF
TRBV30,CAWSDQGFQPQHF
TRBV5-1,CASSPGRGVIDEQYF
TRBV11-2,CASSLGAAWEGEQYF
TRBV7-8,CASSLEGTGYEQYF
TRBV4-2,CASSRGSPLHF
TRBV28,CASSIGPGGTEAFF
TRBV5-1,CASSSGNYGYTF
TRBV5-1,CASSFDGTASYEQYF
TRBV6-5,CASSTDSNYGYTF
TRBV9,CASSVGGSPYEQYF
TRBV6-5,CASYKGGTVNTEAFF